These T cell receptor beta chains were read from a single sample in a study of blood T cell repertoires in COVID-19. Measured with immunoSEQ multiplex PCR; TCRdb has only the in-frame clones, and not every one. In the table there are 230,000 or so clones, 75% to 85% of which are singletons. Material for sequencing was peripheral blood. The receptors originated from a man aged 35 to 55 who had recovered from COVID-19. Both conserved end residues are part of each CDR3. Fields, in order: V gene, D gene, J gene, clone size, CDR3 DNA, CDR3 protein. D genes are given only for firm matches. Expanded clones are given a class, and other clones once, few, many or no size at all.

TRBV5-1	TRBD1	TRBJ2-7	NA	TGCGCCAGCAGCTTGGAGGGACAGGGACTCTCCGAGCAGTACTTC	CASSLEGQGLSEQYF
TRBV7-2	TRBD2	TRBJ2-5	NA	TGTGCCAGCAGCTTAGCACGGGGGGGCGGCGAGACCCAGTACTTC	CASSLARGGGETQYF
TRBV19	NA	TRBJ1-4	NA	TGTGCCAGTAGGATCAGGGTGGCAACTAATGAAAAACTGTTTTTT	CASRIRVATNEKLFF
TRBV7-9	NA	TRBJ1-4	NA	TGTGCCAGCAGCCCCTCAGGACAGCTAAATGAAAAACTGTTTTTT	CASSPSGQLNEKLFF
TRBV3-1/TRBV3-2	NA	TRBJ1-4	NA	TGTGCCAGCAGCCTTCGACAGAGGATGGAAAAACTGTTTTTT	CASSLRQRMEKLFF
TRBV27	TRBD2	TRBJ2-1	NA	TGTGCCAGCAGTTTGGGACTAGCGGGGTTCGACAATGAGCAGTTCTTC	CASSLGLAGFDNEQFF
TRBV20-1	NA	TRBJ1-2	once	TGCAGTGCTAGTACAGGGTGGCGGGACTATGGCTACACCTTC	CSASTGWRDYGYTF
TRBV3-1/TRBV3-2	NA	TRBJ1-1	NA	TGTGCCAGCAGCCAAGGGGCGAACACTGAAGCTTTCTTT	CASSQGANTEAFF
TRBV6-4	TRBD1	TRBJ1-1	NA	TGTGCCAGCAGTGCCCGTGGCGGGACAGGGTTTACTGAAGCTTTCTTT	CASSARGGTGFTEAFF
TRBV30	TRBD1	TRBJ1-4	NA	TGTGCCTGGAGGCCGGGACAGGGGGCGAGGAAACTGTTTTTT	CAWRPGQGARKLFF
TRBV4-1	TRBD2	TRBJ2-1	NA	TGCGCCAGCAGCCCCGTAGGCGGGGGAATCAATGAGCAGTTCTTC	CASSPVGGGINEQFF
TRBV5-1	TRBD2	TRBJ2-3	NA	TGCGCCAGCCAAGCGCGACTAGCGGGGGGGCCAGATACGCAGTATTTT	CASQARLAGGPDTQYF
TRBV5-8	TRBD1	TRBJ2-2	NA	TGTGCCAGCAGCCTCGGGACAGGGGTCACCGGGGAGCTGTTTTTT	CASSLGTGVTGELFF
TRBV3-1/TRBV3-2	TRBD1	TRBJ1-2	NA	TGTGCCAGCAGCCTACTAGGGGGCAGGTATGGCTACACCTTC	CASSLLGGRYGYTF
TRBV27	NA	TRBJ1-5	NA	TGTGCCAGCAGTGTAGTGGGGACATACAATCAGCCCCAGCATTTT	CASSVVGTYNQPQHF
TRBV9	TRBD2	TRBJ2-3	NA	TGTGCCAGCGGGGCCCCCTTAGCGGGGGGGGGAGATACGCAGTATTTT	CASGAPLAGGGDTQYF
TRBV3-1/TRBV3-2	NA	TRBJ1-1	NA	TGTGCCAGCAGCCGCGTTGGGAACACTGAAGCTTTCTTT	CASSRVGNTEAFF
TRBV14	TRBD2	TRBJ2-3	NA	TGTGCCAGCAGCCTCGGACTAGCGGGATCAGATACGCAGTATTTT	CASSLGLAGSDTQYF
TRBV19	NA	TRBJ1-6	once	TGTGCCAGTAGTATTATGAATCTCTCCAGAGGGAATTCACCCCTCCACTTT	CASSIMNLSRGNSPLHF
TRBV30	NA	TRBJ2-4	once	TGTGCCTGGAGTTTAAGACTAGACATTCAGTACTTC	CAWSLRLDIQYF
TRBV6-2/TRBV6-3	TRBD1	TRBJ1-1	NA	TGTGCCAGCAGTTCGGACAGGGTGGGAGAGACTGAAGCTTTCTTT	CASSSDRVGETEAFF
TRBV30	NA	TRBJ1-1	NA	TGTGCCTGGAGTGCGGGGTCGGGTACTGAAGCTTTCTTT	CAWSAGSGTEAFF
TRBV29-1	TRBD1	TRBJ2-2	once	TGCAGCGTTGAATCGGACAGGGGGGCCGGGGAGCTGTTTTTT	CSVESDRGAGELFF
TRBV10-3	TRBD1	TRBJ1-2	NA	TGTGCCATCAGTGAAGACGGGACAGGGCATGGCTACACCTTC	CAISEDGTGHGYTF
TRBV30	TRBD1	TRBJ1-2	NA	TGTGCCTGGAGTTTCTACCGGGACAGGGACCAGGGCTACACCTTC	CAWSFYRDRDQGYTF
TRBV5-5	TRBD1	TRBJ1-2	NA	TGTGCCAGCAGCGGTGGACAGGGCGTCTATGGCTACACCTTC	CASSGGQGVYGYTF
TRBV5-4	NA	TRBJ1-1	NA	TGTGCCAGCAGCCAACAGGAGACGAACACTGAAGCTTTCTTT	CASSQQETNTEAFF
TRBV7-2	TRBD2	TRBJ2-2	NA	TGTGCCAGCAGCTTTGGGACTAGCGCCCAGTACACCGGGGAGCTGTTTTTT	CASSFGTSAQYTGELFF
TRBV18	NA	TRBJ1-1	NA	TGTGCCAGCTCACCCGGCGGGGGTTTGAACACTGAAGCTTTCTTT	CASSPGGGLNTEAFF
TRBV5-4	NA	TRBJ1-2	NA	TGTGCCAGCAGCCCCTCAACAAGTAACTATGGCTACACCTTC	CASSPSTSNYGYTF
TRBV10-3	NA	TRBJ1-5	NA	TGTGCCATCAGTGAGCGGGGTTCCCAGCCCCAGCATTTT	CAISERGSQPQHF
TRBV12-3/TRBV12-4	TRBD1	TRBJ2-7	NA	TGTGCCAGCAGTCAGGACAGGGCTTACGAGCAGTACTTC	CASSQDRAYEQYF
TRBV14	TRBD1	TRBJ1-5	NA	TGTGCCAGCAGCCTTAAGACAGGGGCCGCGCAGCCCCAGCATTTT	CASSLKTGAAQPQHF
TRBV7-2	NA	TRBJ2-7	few	TGTGCCAGCAGCTCGAACAGGGTGGGGAGAAGAAGAGAGCAGTACTTC	CASSSNRVGRRREQYF
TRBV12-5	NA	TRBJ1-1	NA	TGTGCTAGTGGCAAACTCTCTTTGGACAGCTCGTATCCTGAAGCTTTCTTT	CASGKLSLDSSYPEAFF
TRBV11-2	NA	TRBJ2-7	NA	TGTGCCAGCAGCTTAGGGCAGATTTTCTACGAGCAGTACTTC	CASSLGQIFYEQYF
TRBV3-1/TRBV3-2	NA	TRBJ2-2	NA	TGTGCCAGCAGCCCAGGTCCCGGGGAGCTGTTTTTT	CASSPGPGELFF
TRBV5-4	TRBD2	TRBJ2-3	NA	TGTGCCAGCAGCCAGGCCCGGGGGGAAGATACGCAGTATTTT	CASSQARGEDTQYF
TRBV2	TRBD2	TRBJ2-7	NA	TGTGCCAGCAGTGAACGGCTTATCGGGACTAGTCTCTCGGGGGAGCAGTACTTC	CASSERLIGTSLSGEQYF
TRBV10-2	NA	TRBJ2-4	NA	TGCGCCAGCACACCTCCGGGGATGGCCAAAAACATTCAGTACTTC	CASTPPGMAKNIQYF
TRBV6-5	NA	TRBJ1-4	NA	TGTGCCAGCAAGTGGAGGTCGGGAACTAATGAAAAACTGTTTTTT	CASKWRSGTNEKLFF
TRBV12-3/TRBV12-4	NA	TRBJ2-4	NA	TGTGCCAGCAGTGGAGGGTGGGGCATTCAGTACTTC	CASSGGWGIQYF
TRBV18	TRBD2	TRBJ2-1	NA	TGTGCCAGCTCTAAAACGGGGGGTCAGTCCTACAATGAGCAGTTCTTC	CASSKTGGQSYNEQFF
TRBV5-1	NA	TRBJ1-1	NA	TGCGCCAGCAGCCGGGTGGCCCCGGGGAACACTGAAGCTTTCTTT	CASSRVAPGNTEAFF
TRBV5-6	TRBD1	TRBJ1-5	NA	TGTGCCAGCAGCTTGGGGACAGGGGTCAATCAGCCCCAGCATTTT	CASSLGTGVNQPQHF
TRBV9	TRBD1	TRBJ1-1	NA	TGTGCCAGCAGCCGAACAGGGGTGAACACTGAAGCTTTCTTT	CASSRTGVNTEAFF
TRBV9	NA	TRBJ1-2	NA	TGTGCCAGCAGCAAAGGGGTGGGCTATGGCTACACCTTC	CASSKGVGYGYTF
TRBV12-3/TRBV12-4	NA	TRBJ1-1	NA	TGTGCCAGCAGTTTCTCTGCGGGTGAAGCTTTCTTT	CASSFSAGEAFF
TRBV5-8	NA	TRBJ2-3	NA	TGTGCCAGCAGCTTGTCGGGTAGTAATGAGGATACGCAGTATTTT	CASSLSGSNEDTQYF
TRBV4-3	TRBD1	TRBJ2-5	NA	TGCGCCAGCAGCCATTTAGGACAGGGTCAAGAGACCCAGTACTTC	CASSHLGQGQETQYF
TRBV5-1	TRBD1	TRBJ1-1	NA	TGCGCCAGCAGTCATGGGACAGGGGACACTGAAGCTTTCTTT	CASSHGTGDTEAFF
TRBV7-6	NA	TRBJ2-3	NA	TGTGCCAGCAGCTTATGGGCAAGAGGCACAGATACGCAGTATTTT	CASSLWARGTDTQYF
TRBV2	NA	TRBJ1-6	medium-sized	TGTGCCAGCACCCTCGGGAATAATTCACCCCTCCACTTT	CASTLGNNSPLHF
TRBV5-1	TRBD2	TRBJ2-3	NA	TGCGCCAGCGGGACTAGCGACACAGATACGCAGTATTTT	CASGTSDTDTQYF
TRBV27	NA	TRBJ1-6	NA	TGTGCCAGCAGGATACTGAATAATTCACCCCTCCACTTT	CASRILNNSPLHF
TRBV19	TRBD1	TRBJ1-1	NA	TGTGCCAGTAGTCTACGGGACAGGAACACTGAAGCTTTCTTT	CASSLRDRNTEAFF
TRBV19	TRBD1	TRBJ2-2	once	TGTGCCAGTAGTATATCCCGGACAGGGGGATTCACCGGGGAGCTGTTTTTT	CASSISRTGGFTGELFF
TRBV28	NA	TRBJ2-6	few	TGTGCCAGCAGTTTCCTACGAAGGGGTATGCGCTCTGGGGCCAACGTCCTGACTTTC	CASSFLRRGMRSGANVLTF
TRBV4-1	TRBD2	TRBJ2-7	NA	TGCGCCAGCAGCCAAGGGAGGACTAGCGGGGGCCAAGGGTGGGAGCAGTACTTC	CASSQGRTSGGQGWEQYF